This is a list of T cell receptor beta chains from one sample in a study of siplizumab effects on memory and regulatory T cells. Using immunoSEQ multiplex PCR, the repertoire was profiled, and TCRdb retains in-frame clones only, with some absent. The repertoire has roughly 92,000 clones, around 94% of them found once; the top ten carry about 1.2%. Sequencing was done on a sample of non-Treg CD4+ T cells sorted from blood. These receptors were taken from a human donor in good health. CDR3s include the opening cysteine and the closing phenylalanine or tryptophan. A D gene is named only where the DNA matches it firmly. The size field is filled for only some rows; it gives once, few, many or a size class.

j_call d_call clone_size v_call cdr3_nt cdr3_aa
TRBJ2-5 - - TRBV18 TGTGCCAGCTCACCGACAAAAGAGACCCAGTACTTC CASSPTKETQYF
TRBJ1-2 - - TRBV6-4 TGTGCCAGCAGTGAGACCGGGGGCCTTACTAACTATGGCTACACCTTC CASSETGGLTNYGYTF
TRBJ1-2 - - TRBV7-8 TGTGCCAGCAGCCCAATGGTTGGGGGGGCGCTTGGCTACACCTTC CASSPMVGGALGYTF
TRBJ1-4 - - TRBV5-1 TGCGCCAGCACGCTAGGGGGGACTAATGAAAAACTGTTTTTT CASTLGGTNEKLFF
TRBJ2-2 TRBD1 once TRBV28 TGTGCCAGCACCAGCAGGGGGAAATATGACACCGGGGAGCTGTTTTTT CASTSRGKYDTGELFF
TRBJ2-1 - - TRBV19 TGTGCCAGTAGTAACGGCGCACCTCGGAATGAGCAGTTCTTC CASSNGAPRNEQFF
TRBJ2-7 TRBD2 - TRBV7-9 TGTGCCAGCAGCGAACTTAGGACTAGCTCAAACGAGCAGTACTTC CASSELRTSSNEQYF
TRBJ2-3 - - TRBV5-4 TGTGCCAGCAGACGAGACATAAGCACAGATACGCAGTATTTT CASRRDISTDTQYF
TRBJ1-6 - - TRBV5-3 TGTGCCAGAAGCTTGGAGCATTCACCCCTCCACTTT CARSLEHSPLHF
TRBJ1-2 TRBD1 - TRBV9 TGTGCCAGCAGGGAAGGACAGGGACCCCTCTATGGCTACACCTTC CASREGQGPLYGYTF
TRBJ2-7 TRBD1 - TRBV28 TGTGCCAGCACCGTGGGACAGGCGACCTACGAGCAGTACTTC CASTVGQATYEQYF
TRBJ2-7 TRBD2 - TRBV7-9 TGTGCCAGCAGCCTATCTGGCGGGAGCCTCTACGAGCAGTACTTC CASSLSGGSLYEQYF
TRBJ2-7 - - TRBV28 TGTGCCAGCAGCTCAAGCCTGAAGCCCTACGAGCAGTACTTC CASSSSLKPYEQYF
TRBJ1-2 - once TRBV7-9 TGTGCCAGCAGCTCCTCAAATCAACTGGGCGGCTACACCTTC CASSSSNQLGGYTF
TRBJ1-2 - - TRBV28 TGTGCCAGCGTCTTAAGGGGGGCTCGGGGAGGCTACACCTTC CASVLRGARGGYTF
TRBJ2-5 - - TRBV20-1 TGCAGTGCTAGCGGGCAAGAGACCCAGTACTTC CSASGQETQYF
TRBJ2-7 - - TRBV28 TGTGCCAGCACGGAAGTACAGGTGTACGAGCAGTACTTC CASTEVQVYEQYF
TRBJ2-1 - - TRBV28 TGTGCCAGCAGTTTATGGCCCATTGAGCAGTTCTTC CASSLWPIEQFF
TRBJ2-5 TRBD2 - TRBV11-2 TGTGCCAGCAGCCCGGCACGACTAGCGGGAGCGGGGACCCAGTACTTC CASSPARLAGAGTQYF
TRBJ2-5 - - TRBV6-1 TGTGCCAGCTCGGGGAACCAAGAGACCCAGTACTTC CASSGNQETQYF
TRBJ1-1 - - TRBV2 TGTGCCAGATTGACTTTGAACACTGAAGCTTTCTTT CARLTLNTEAFF
TRBJ2-1 TRBD1 - TRBV4-1 TGCGCCAGCAGCCAATTTAGGACAGGGGGCGTAGAGCAGTTCTTC CASSQFRTGGVEQFF
TRBJ1-1 - - TRBV29-1 TGCAGCGTTGTCCCGGGGATAAAGACTGAAGCTTTCTTT CSVVPGIKTEAFF
TRBJ2-2 - - TRBV10-1 TGCGCCAGCAGTGAGAACAGGGACACCGGGGAGCTGTTTTTT CASSENRDTGELFF
TRBJ1-5 TRBD1 - TRBV4-2 TGTGCCAGCAGCCAAGAGGGGACAGGGGTTCAGCCCCAGCATTTT CASSQEGTGVQPQHF
TRBJ1-3 - - TRBV30 TGTGCCTGGAGTTTACGATCCAAGTGGGGCACCATATATTTT CAWSLRSKWGTIYF
TRBJ2-7 TRBD2 - TRBV6-5 TGTGCCAGCAGTCTCACTAGCGGGGACTTCTACGAGCAGTACTTC CASSLTSGDFYEQYF
TRBJ2-3 TRBD2 - TRBV5-1 TGCGCCAGCAGCTTGGTTTCTAGCGGGACGACAGATACGCAGTATTTT CASSLVSSGTTDTQYF
TRBJ2-3 - - TRBV2 TGTGCCAGCAGTGAAGCTTCCCACGGGGGTACGCAGTATTTT CASSEASHGGTQYF
TRBJ2-1 - once TRBV28 TGTGCCAGCAGTTCCTCCAGCGGGCCTTCCTACAATGAGCAGTTCTTC CASSSSSGPSYNEQFF
TRBJ2-5 TRBD1 - TRBV11-2 TGTGCCAGCAGCCCCTGGACAGGGGGCTCACAAGAGACCCAGTACTTC CASSPWTGGSQETQYF
TRBJ2-5 TRBD2 - TRBV11-3 TGTGCCAGCAGCTTCTACAGCAGCGGGATTGAGACCCAGTACTTC CASSFYSSGIETQYF
TRBJ1-5 - - TRBV11-2 TGTGCCAGCAGCTTAGCAGAAAATCAGCCCCAGCATTTT CASSLAENQPQHF
TRBJ2-1 TRBD2 - TRBV2 TGTGCCAGCAGAGCCGGGACTAGCGATGGCAATGAGCAGTTCTTC CASRAGTSDGNEQFF
TRBJ2-2 - - TRBV2 TGTGCCAGCAGAATATGGGGGGATTACACCGGGGAGCTGTTTTTT CASRIWGDYTGELFF
TRBJ1-3 - - TRBV7-6 TGTGCCAGCAGCTTGGGACCGAGCTCTGGAAACACCATATATTTT CASSLGPSSGNTIYF
TRBJ1-1 - once TRBV5-4 TGTGCCAGCAGCTTGAAGGACAGTCTCGGTGAAGCTTTCTTT CASSLKDSLGEAFF
TRBJ1-1 - - TRBV18 TGTGCCAGCTCACCAAGGTCATCGGTGGTGGTAGCTTTCTTT CASSPRSSVVVAFF
TRBJ1-5 - few TRBV5-4 TGTGCCAGCAGCTTGGACTCAGGGCAGCCCCAGCATTTT CASSLDSGQPQHF
TRBJ2-3 TRBD2 - TRBV11-3 TGTGCCAGCAGCTTTAGCGGGAGTGGGGCAGATACGCAGTATTTT CASSFSGSGADTQYF
TRBJ2-2 - - TRBV7-9 TGTGCCAGCAGCCAAGGACGGGCCACCGGGGAGCTGTTTTTT CASSQGRATGELFF
TRBJ2-2 TRBD1 - TRBV11-3 TGTGCCAGCAGCTACAGGGGCGCGGGCACCGGGGAGCTGTTTTTT CASSYRGAGTGELFF
TRBJ2-5 - - TRBV7-8 TGTGCCAGCAGCCAAAACAGGGCCCAAGAGACCCAGTACTTC CASSQNRAQETQYF
TRBJ2-2 - - TRBV29-1 TGCAGCGTGGGGGCCCTACTTTCTCATGGTGCCGGGGAGCTGTTTTTT CSVGALLSHGAGELFF
TRBJ2-7 - - TRBV19 TGTGCCAGTAGTATATTTCGGGGACCGTACGAGCAGTACTTC CASSIFRGPYEQYF
TRBJ2-1 - - TRBV10-3 TGTGCCATCAGTGAGGCCGGGACTGGCTACAATGAGCAGTTCTTC CAISEAGTGYNEQFF
TRBJ1-1 - - TRBV30 TGTGCCTGGAGTGTACGCCTACGAGATCCGACTGAAGCTTTCTTT CAWSVRLRDPTEAFF
TRBJ1-1 - - TRBV19 TGTGCCAGTAGTATGGTCCAGAACACTGAAGCTTTCTTT CASSMVQNTEAFF
TRBJ1-1 TRBD1 - TRBV7-8 TGTGCCAGCAGCAGAACAAAAGACAGGGGGCGAAGTACTGAAGCTTTCTTT CASSRTKDRGRSTEAFF
TRBJ2-1 TRBD1 - TRBV27 TGTGCCAGCCGACTACGGACAGGGGTGTGGAATGAGCAGTTCTTC CASRLRTGVWNEQFF
TRBJ2-2 - - TRBV5-1 TGCGCCAGCAGCCTGCCGGACTACGGGGAGCTGTTTTTT CASSLPDYGELFF
TRBJ2-7 TRBD2 - TRBV5-4 TGTGCCAGCAGCTTGGGGGCTAGCGGATCCTACGAGCAGTACTTC CASSLGASGSYEQYF
TRBJ2-4 - - TRBV6-6 TGTGCCAGCAGGGAGGGTTGGGCCAAAAACATTCAGTACTTC CASREGWAKNIQYF
TRBJ2-1 TRBD2 - TRBV4-1 TGCGCCAGCAGCCGGTCAAGCGGGGTCCCCTACAATGAGCAGTTCTTC CASSRSSGVPYNEQFF